The table lists the clone carrying this T cell receptor beta chain with a few counts. Its antigen is not identified. CDR3 size: 16 residues. V lost 4 bases and J lost 6; bases outside the gene matches: 16. Germline V gene lookup returns CDR1 SQVTM and CDR2 ANQGSEA. This sample is part of a study of identical twins. Study-wide points: A cross-sectional statistical analysis, not follow-up of the same donors, supported the conclusions.

Carrying unique molecular identifiers, the cDNA also gained a universal primer site through template switching. TCRdb processed the 5' RACE reads anew with MiXCR; each CDR3 protein has one entry. The repertoire includes about 690,000 distinct CDR3 sequences, around 6.1% of them detected once, and roughly 1.6% sits in the top ten. The genes are TRBV29-1 and TRBJ2-3; 7 nucleotides match TRBD1. This TCR was sampled from a man between 18 and 35 years old in good health. Sample: naive T cells sorted from blood. CDR3 amino acids: CSVVEERQGQPDTQYF. The CDR3 coding sequence is TGCAGCGTTGTAGAGGAGAGACAGGGTCAACCGGATACGCAGTATTTT.